Sequencing of this T cell receptor beta chain was carried out in a study of blood T cell repertoires in COVID-19. Authors' methods: Amplification from reference gene primers served as the basis for estimated nucleated cell counts. The repertoire was sequenced with immunoSEQ multiplex PCR; TCRdb's copy has only in-frame clones and lacks some. That table is the source of V, J and clone size, and D and trimming were worked out from the DNA. The data contain approximately 190,000 clones, 70% to 90% of them singletons. Individuals drawn from some 25 US areas were roughly 18 to 95 years old. Germline V gives CDR1 SGHTA, CDR2 FQGNSA. The V end was cut by 3 bases, the J end by 7 bases, with 11 bases between. CDR3 length: 13 residues.

The sample was PBMCs or T cells enriched from blood (not recorded which). The chain has TRBV7-2 and TRBJ2-3; TRBD2 is a possible D gene (5 bases). The TCR sequence derives from a woman aged 40 to 49 in a cohort exposed to, infected with or recovered from COVID-19 (not recorded which). CDR3 bases: TGTGCCAGCAGCTTTGAAGGGAGTAATACGCAGTATTTT. Encoded protein: CASSFEGSNTQYF.